Listed here are 21 T cell receptor beta chains from one sample, sequenced in a study of shared clonotypes between healthy human individuals. Repertoires were generated with immunoSEQ multiplex PCR, while TCRdb's copy carries only in-frame clones and drops some. The sample consists of 2,500,000 or so clones, 92% of them appearing once. Sequencing was performed on naive CD4+ T cells from PBMCs. Subset noted: CD45RA+ positively selected. These receptors were collected from a man between 18 and 35 years old in good health. Some clones in this sample may be carry-over from other donors' samples.

J is TRBJ1-2 and V is TRBV2, with 10 positions matching TRBD1. The length of the CDR3 is 15 residues. Losses at the gene ends were 6 bases for V and 7 bases for J; bases not matched to a gene: 11. CDR1 SNHLY and CDR2 FYNNEI come from the germline V gene. The CDR3 region has the DNA TGTGCCAGCAGCCTAATGGGACAGGGGCCGAGTGGCTACACCTTC. This translates into CASSLMGQGPSGYTF.

Comments on this clone: The same CDR3 is also encoded by other DNA sequences in this sample. The V and J genes are TRBV28 and TRBJ2-7; no reliable D call. This CDR3 region has 13 residues. Trimming stripped 6 bases from V and 0 bases from J, with 9 bases between. CDR1 is MDHEN, CDR2 SYDVKM, per germline. The CDR3 nucleotides are TGTGCCAGCAGCTTGGGGTTCTCCTACGAGCAGTACTTC. This gives the protein CASSLGFSYEQYF.

In the case of this clone: Distinct nucleotide sequences in the sample also encode this CDR3. J is TRBJ2-2 and V is TRBV5-1; 7 bases align to TRBD2. V shed 0 bases and J 4 bases; nucleotides not matched to a gene: 3. Germline V gene lookup returns CDR1 SGHRS and CDR2 YFSETQ. The CDR3 runs 15 residues. Here the CDR3 DNA reads TGCGCCAGCAGCTTGGTTGCGGGAGCCACCGGGGAGCTGTTTTTT. It yields the protein CASSLVAGATGELFF.

The chain couples TRBV7-3 to TRBJ2-1, with no clear D. Germline V gives CDR1 SGHTA, CDR2 FQGTGA. Trimming removed 4 bases at V and 3 bases at J, with 10 bases between. CDR3 length: 14 amino acids. This chain's CDR3 is CASSSDPLYNEQFF. Written as DNA, the CDR3 is TGTGCCAGCAGCTCCGACCCGCTCTACAATGAGCAGTTCTTC. Full variable domain (rest looked up from reference TRBV7-3 and TRBJ2-1): GAGVSQTPSNKVTEKGKYVELRCDPISGHTALYWYRQSLGQGPEFLIYFQGTGAADDSGLPNDRFFAVRPEGSVSTLKIQRTERGDSAVYLCASSSDPLYNEQFFGPGTRLTVL.

Remarks on this clone: The same CDR3 also results from other DNA sequences found in this sample. The CDR3 region is CASSYGGSYGYTF. The CDR3, as DNA: TGTGCCAGCAGTTATGGGGGAAGCTATGGCTACACCTTC. The J gene is TRBJ1-2, the V gene TRBV6-5, with a weak D call TRBD1 (5 bases). V shed 3 bases and J shed 4 bases, with 9 bases lying between them. CDR1 MNHEY and CDR2 SVGAGI come from the germline V gene. The CDR3 sequence is 13 residues long.

The V call is TRBV5-1, the J call TRBJ2-5; 13 nucleotides agree with TRBD2. CDR3 length: 16 residues. V lost 4 bases and J lost 4; bases outside the gene matches: 7. Germline V gene data show CDR1 as SGHRS and CDR2 as YFSETQ. The CDR3 here is CASSMRTSGSGETQYF. The CDR3 nucleotides read TGCGCCAGCAGCATGAGGACTAGCGGGAGTGGAGAGACCCAGTACTTC.

J is TRBJ2-2 and V is TRBV13; D not resolved. This CDR3 comprises 15 residues. Germline values: CDR1 PRHDT, CDR2 FYEKMQ (reference sequence). V shed 3 bases and J shed 4 bases, with 12 bases lying between them. The CDR3 here is CASSFPVSVTGELFF. In nucleotides, the CDR3 is TGTGCCAGCAGCTTCCCGGTTTCTGTCACCGGGGAGCTGTTTTTT.

V usage is TRBV29-1 and J usage is TRBJ2-7; 13 nucleotides align to TRBD2. J gave up 7 bases and V 5 bases, and 5 bases lay outside the gene matches. The CDR3 totals 13 residues. CDR1 is SQVTM and CDR2 is ANQGSEA in the germline V gene. This CDR3 reads CSVKGLAGREQYF. The CDR3 bases are TGCAGCGTTAAGGGACTAGCGGGACGGGAGCAGTACTTC.

With regard to this clone: Other DNA sequences in this specimen translate into the identical CDR3. The rearrangement joins TRBV28 to TRBJ2-5; 7 bases line up with TRBD1. There are 12 residues in the CDR3. Germline trimming cut 9 bases from V and 5 bases from J; bases unmatched to any gene: 6. CDR1 and CDR2 (germline): MDHEN, SYDVKM. Written as DNA, the CDR3 is TGTGCCAGTCGACAGGGCCTGGAGACCCAGTACTTC. Translation gives CASRQGLETQYF.

The chain is built from TRBV7-3 and TRBJ2-2; 10 bases match TRBD2. V was clipped by 5 bases and J by 4 bases; unmatched bases: 7. From germline, CDR1 is SGHTA and CDR2 FQGTGA. There are 16 residues in the CDR3. The CDR3 spells CASSPTRTSGTGELFF. DNA for the CDR3: TGTGCCAGCAGCCCCACCCGGACTAGCGGCACCGGGGAGCTGTTTTTT. The variable domain in full, with the rest retrieved from reference TRBV7-3 and TRBJ2-2, is GAGVSQTPSNKVTEKGKYVELRCDPISGHTALYWYRQSLGQGPEFLIYFQGTGAADDSGLPNDRFFAVRPEGSVSTLKIQRTERGDSAVYLCASSPTRTSGTGELFFGEGSRLTVL.

The chain carries TRBV6-5 and TRBJ2-1, with no clear D. The CDR3 runs 14 residues. Trimming shortened V by 4 bases and J by 0 bases, and 7 bases separated the two germline ends. Per the germline V gene, CDR1 is MNHEY and CDR2 is SVGAGI. The CDR3 DNA follows: TGTGCCAGCAGTTCTGAGAGCTCCTACAATGAGCAGTTCTTC. Amino acid sequence: CASSSESSYNEQFF.

This clone was seen more than once but under ten times. This chain joins TRBV18 and TRBJ1-5, with D maybe TRBD1 (6 bases). With 1 base removed from V and 15 bases from J, the gap between germline ends came to 16 bases. Germline V CDR1 and CDR2: KGHSH, LQKENI. The CDR3 totals 13 residues. The chain's CDR3 is CASSPLATGLGHF. The DNA for the CDR3 is TGTGCCAGCTCACCACTGGCCACAGGGTTAGGGCATTTT.

The chain employs TRBV30 and TRBJ1-1; D not certain. Germline V CDR1 and CDR2: GTSNPN, SVGIG (reference sequence). V was clipped by 0 bases and J by 3 bases, with 8 bases between them. The CDR3 runs 13 residues. The CDR3 bases are TGTGCCTGGAGTGTTTCCATCTACACTGAAGCTTTCTTT. It codes for CAWSVSIYTEAFF. Full variable domain (outside the CDR3, taken from reference TRBV30 and TRBJ1-1): SQTIHQWPATLVQPVGSPLSLECTVEGTSNPNLYWYRQAAGRGLQLLFYSVGIGQISSEVPQNLSASRPQDRQFILSSKKLLLSDSGFYLCAWSVSIYTEAFFGQGTRLTVV.

In its sample, this clone was seen once. The V gene is TRBV5-1, the J gene TRBJ2-2; D is undetermined. This CDR3 is built from 16 residues. V gave up 1 base and J gave up 0 bases, with 10 bases separating them. CDR1 and CDR2 from the germline V gene are SGHRS and YFSETQ. Written as DNA, the CDR3 is TGCGCCAGCAGCTTGAAGGCGACGCCGAACACCGGGGAGCTGTTTTTT. It specifies CASSLKATPNTGELFF.

The chain recombines TRBV4-1 with TRBJ2-5; TRBD2 aligns across 10 bases. V shed 1 base, J shed 5 bases, and the junction held 7 bases outside the gene matches. Germline loops: CDR1 MGHRA, CDR2 YSYEKL. The CDR3 totals 16 residues. The CDR3 coding sequence is TGCGCCAGCAGCCAAGGAGCTAGCGGGAGCTTGGAGACCCAGTACTTC. It codes for CASSQGASGSLETQYF.

This clone was observed once. This chain links TRBV2 with TRBJ2-7; the D is unclear. This CDR3 has 15 residues. V was trimmed by 5 bases and J by 5 bases, leaving 19 bases between them. Germline lookup yields CDR1 SNHLY and CDR2 FYNNEI. The CDR3 loop is CASSPGSPYLDEQYF. The CDR3 DNA reads as TGTGCCAGCAGTCCCGGGTCCCCTTATCTGGACGAGCAGTACTTC.

V usage is TRBV5-1 and J usage is TRBJ1-1; 10 bases match TRBD1. CDR1 is SGHRS, CDR2 YFSETQ, per germline. Unmatched junction bases numbered 5, after V lost 0 bases and J lost 6 bases. This CDR3 comprises 15 residues. The DNA for the CDR3 is TGCGCCAGCAGCTTGGTTGACAGGGGGCACTCTGAAGCTTTCTTT. This sequence encodes CASSLVDRGHSEAFF.

This rearrangement joins TRBV30 to TRBJ2-3; 8 bases line up with TRBD1. The length of the CDR3 is 16 residues. V shed 3 bases and J 1 base; nucleotides not matched to a gene: 9. Germline CDR1 reads GTSNPN; CDR2 reads SVGIG (reference sequence). The CDR3 bases are TGTGCCTGGAGCCCAAAATGGGGACAGGGCACAGATACGCAGTATTTT. This gives the protein CAWSPKWGQGTDTQYF.

The rearrangement links TRBV5-6 to TRBJ1-5, with 8 bases lining up with TRBD1. CDR1 and CDR2 (germline): SGHDT, YYEEEE. The CDR3 is made up of 16 amino acids. J was trimmed by 1 base and V by 4 bases; bases with no gene match: 7. The CDR3 protein is CASSVGTGRSNQPQHF. CDR3 bases: TGTGCCAGCAGCGTCGGGACAGGTCGGAGCAATCAGCCCCAGCATTTT.

The rearrangement links TRBV5-1 to TRBJ2-6, with unresolved D. This CDR3 is built from 14 residues. Trimming left V 7 bases short and J 0 bases short, with 8 bases between. Germline-derived CDR1 and CDR2 are SGHRS and YFSETQ. The CDR3 loop is CASRLFSGANVLTF. The CDR3 region has the DNA TGCGCCAGCCGACTCTTCTCTGGGGCCAACGTCCTGACTTTC.

J is TRBJ2-5 and V is TRBV4-1; D is perhaps TRBD2 (6 bases). Germline CDR1 and CDR2: MGHRA and YSYEKL. Trimming shortened V by 4 bases and J by 4 bases, and 13 bases separated the two germline ends. This CDR3 is 14 amino acids long. CDR3 coding DNA: TGCGCCAGCAGCCTAGGGGAGGTCGGAGAGACCCAGTACTTC. It codes for CASSLGEVGETQYF.